The rows below give T cell receptor beta chains drawn from one sample of a study of human T cells and chemical hapten exposure. TCRdb reanalysed the RACE reads using MiXCR and keeps one entry per CDR3 protein. The table shows just over 350,000 distinct CDR3 sequences, with about 6% occurring only once. The specimen comprised whole blood, sampled in connection with sensitization to the hapten diphenylcyclopropenone (DPC). These receptors all come from a woman between 18 and 30 years old with alopecia areata. Some clones in this sample may be carry-over from other donors' samples. Each CDR3 is given with its conserved first and last residue. D genes are given only for firm matches. Clone size, where shown, is once, few, many, or a class for clones that have expanded.

TRBJ2-5 | many | TRBV12-3/TRBV12-4 | . | CASSTQSDETQYF | TGTGCCAGCAGTACACAATCCGACGAGACCCAGTACTTC
TRBJ2-1 | few | TRBV11-1 | TRBD1 | CASSLRQGRWQFF | TGTGCCAGCAGCTTACGACAGGGAAGATGGCAATTCTTC
TRBJ1-2 | many | TRBV4-1 | . | CASSQAGQGYGYTF | TGCGCCAGCAGCCAAGCCGGGCAGGGCTATGGCTACACCTTC
TRBJ1-5 | . | TRBV2 | . | CASSEAARGRQPQHF | TGTGCCAGCAGTGAAGCTGCCAGAGGGCGTCAGCCCCAGCATTTT
TRBJ1-6 | few | TRBV12-3/TRBV12-4 | . | CASSFAENSPLHF | TGTGCCAGCAGTTTCGCTGAGAATTCACCCCTCCACTTT
TRBJ1-2 | few | TRBV5-5 | . | CASSSTYYGYTF | TGTGCCAGCAGTTCCACTTACTATGGCTACACCTTC
TRBJ1-5 | many | TRBV7-2 | . | CASSLVEDQPQHF | TGTGCCAGCAGCTTAGTGGAGGATCAGCCCCAGCATTTT
TRBJ1-4 | many | TRBV7-9 | . | CASSPLQGRKLFF | TGTGCCAGCAGCCCTTTACAGGGACGGAAACTGTTTTTT
TRBJ2-6 | . | TRBV2 | TRBD1 | CASSTDRLPLSGANVLTF | TGTGCCAGCAGTACGGACAGGTTGCCTTTGTCTGGGGCCAACGTCCTGACTTTC
TRBJ2-7 | few | TRBV10-3 | . | CAISVGQFYEQYF | TGTGCCATCAGTGTGGGACAATTCTACGAGCAGTACTTC
TRBJ2-3 | many | TRBV20-1 | . | CSVGHLSTDTQYF | TGCAGTGTAGGGCATTTGAGCACAGATACGCAGTATTTT
TRBJ2-7 | many | TRBV25-1 | TRBD2 | CASSEMGGSYEQYF | TGTGCCAGCAGTGAAATGGGGGGGTCCTACGAGCAGTACTTC
TRBJ1-2 | many | TRBV7-2 | . | CASSLVVTGYTF | TGTGCCAGCAGCTTAGTGGTGACTGGCTACACCTTC
TRBJ2-3 | many | TRBV3-1 | . | CASSPLRGAGTDTQYF | TGTGCCAGCAGCCCATTGCGTGGGGCGGGCACAGATACGCAGTATTTT
TRBJ2-5 | . | TRBV5-1 | . | CASSPGMVPYQETQYF | TGCGCCAGCAGCCCCGGGATGGTCCCGTACCAAGAGACCCAGTACTTC
TRBJ1-2 | few | TRBV6-2/TRBV6-3 | . | CASSYSRQGSYGYTF | TGTGCCAGCAGTTACTCGCGGCAGGGAAGCTATGGCTACACCTTC
TRBJ2-2 | . | TRBV6-1 | . | CASSKGRSGELFF | TGTGCCAGCAGTAAGGGACGATCCGGGGAGCTGTTTTTT
TRBJ2-3 | . | TRBV5-5 | . | CASSLGLARYTQYF | TGTGCCAGCAGCTTGGGCCTAGCCCGATACACGCAGTATTTT
TRBJ2-3 | few | TRBV4-1 | TRBD2 | CASSHTAGMGTDTQYF | TGCGCCAGCAGCCATACAGCGGGGATGGGCACAGATACGCAGTATTTT
TRBJ1-1 | many | TRBV10-3 | . | CAIRQQGPAEAFF | TGTGCCATCAGACAGCAGGGTCCCGCTGAAGCTTTCTTT
TRBJ2-1 | many | TRBV6-2/TRBV6-3 | TRBD2 | CASSPSIPGGYEQFF | TGTGCCAGCAGCCCGAGCATACCGGGGGGATACGAGCAGTTCTTC
TRBJ2-3 | . | TRBV9 | TRBD1 | CASSPRQGAGDTQYF | TGTGCCAGCAGCCCCCGACAGGGGGCGGGGGATACGCAGTATTTT
TRBJ2-1 | many | TRBV6-1 | . | CASSENLDGGGNEQFF | TGTGCCAGCAGTGAAAACCTGGATGGGGGTGGGAATGAGCAGTTCTTC
TRBJ2-3 | once | TRBV9 | . | CASSVATRSGADTQYF | TGTGCCAGCAGCGTAGCTACTAGGTCAGGAGCAGATACGCAGTATTTT
TRBJ2-6 | medium-sized | TRBV7-2 | . | CASSPGMGNSGANVLTF | TGTGCCAGCAGCCCAGGCATGGGCAACTCTGGGGCCAACGTCCTGACTTTC
TRBJ1-2 | many | TRBV6-5 | TRBD1 | CASSHGQGDYGYTF | TGTGCCAGCAGTCACGGACAGGGGGATTATGGCTACACCTTC
TRBJ1-5 | few | TRBV4-3 | . | CASSQDTGDQPQHF | TGCGCCAGCAGCCAAGATACGGGAGATCAGCCCCAGCATTTT
TRBJ1-1 | . | TRBV5-6 | . | CASSGVLGNTEAFF | TGTGCCAGCAGCGGAGTTCTCGGGAACACTGAAGCTTTCTTT
TRBJ2-7 | few | TRBV27 | . | CASLGDGSDGQYF | TGTGCCAGTTTGGGGGACGGCTCCGACGGGCAGTACTTC
TRBJ1-2 | . | TRBV28 | TRBD1 | CASSLLPRGNYGYTF | TGTGCCAGCAGTTTACTCCCCAGGGGGAACTATGGCTACACCTTC
TRBJ1-2 | . | TRBV6-5 | . | CASSYSSQGAYGYTF | TGTGCCAGCAGTTACTCCTCACAGGGTGCCTATGGCTACACCTTC
TRBJ2-1 | many | TRBV24-1 | . | CATSDLARKGNEQFF | TGTGCCACCAGTGATTTGGCGAGAAAGGGAAATGAGCAGTTCTTC
TRBJ1-6 | few | TRBV20-1 | . | CSALRAPDSPLHF | TGCAGTGCTCTCCGGGCCCCGGATTCACCCCTCCACTTT
TRBJ2-5 | . | TRBV5-5 | . | CASSSPLGVQETQYF | TGTGCCAGCAGCTCCCCCCTGGGAGTCCAAGAGACCCAGTACTTC
TRBJ1-3 | . | TRBV20-1 | . | CSALDSSGNTIYF | TGCAGTGCCTTGGACAGCTCTGGAAACACCATATATTTT
TRBJ2-7 | . | TRBV9 | . | CASSVGSSYGEQYF | TGTGCCAGCAGCGTAGGGAGCTCCTACGGGGAGCAGTACTTC
TRBJ1-3 | many | TRBV7-3 | . | CASSLPRHSGNTIYF | TGTGCCAGCAGCTTACCTCGACACTCTGGAAACACCATATATTTT
TRBJ1-2 | . | TRBV6-6 | TRBD1 | CASSRGTDKANYGYTF | TGTGCCAGCAGCCGTGGGACAGACAAAGCTAACTATGGCTACACCTTC
TRBJ1-5 | few | TRBV4-3 | . | CASSQDRLNQPQHF | TGCGCCAGCAGCCAAGACCGGCTGAATCAGCCCCAGCATTTT
TRBJ1-3 | . | TRBV6-5 | TRBD1 | CASSAGTGGRNTIYF | TGTGCCAGCAGTGCGGGGACAGGGGGCAGAAACACCATATATTTT
TRBJ2-3 | . | TRBV7-9 | . | CASTPFGQRNPGALADTQYF | TGTGCCAGCACCCCTTTCGGACAGAGAAATCCCGGTGCCTTGGCAGATACGCAGTATTTT
TRBJ2-4 | . | TRBV5-5 | TRBD1 | CASQGALIRDGKNIQYF | TGTGCCAGCCAGGGGGCACTAATCCGGGACGGGAAAAACATTCAGTACTTC
TRBJ2-3 | . | TRBV24-1 | . | CATSDTINPSTDTQYF | TGTGCCACCAGTGACACAATTAATCCTAGCACAGATACGCAGTATTTT
TRBJ2-7 | many | TRBV20-1 | . | CSARGLRGDSYEQYF | TGCAGTGCTAGAGGGCTACGTGGGGACTCCTACGAGCAGTACTTC
TRBJ2-1 | few | TRBV7-9 | . | CASSLAGRSSYNEQFF | TGTGCCAGCAGCTTAGCAGGCAGGAGCTCCTACAATGAGCAGTTCTTC
TRBJ1-1 | . | TRBV7-2 | . | CASSSTSSALNTEAFF | TGTGCCAGCAGCTCGACGAGCTCAGCCTTAAACACTGAAGCTTTCTTT
TRBJ2-1 | . | TRBV6-5 | TRBD1 | CASRTGQGYGEQFF | TGTGCCAGTCGCACGGGACAGGGATATGGTGAGCAGTTCTTC
TRBJ2-1 | . | TRBV7-9 | . | CASSSPTTQILSHEQFF | TGTGCCAGCAGCTCCCCCACGACACAAATTTTATCACATGAGCAGTTCTTC
TRBJ1-2 | many | TRBV6-5 | . | CASSYSPGATGYTF | TGTGCCAGCAGTTACTCGCCGGGGGCGACAGGCTACACCTTC
TRBJ1-2 | few | TRBV6-5 | . | CASRRGGPNYGYTF | TGTGCCAGCAGGCGAGGCGGGCCGAACTATGGCTACACCTTC
TRBJ2-3 | . | TRBV7-2 | . | CASSRGRDLATVTQYF | TGTGCCAGCAGCCGTGGCCGGGACTTAGCTACGGTTACGCAGTATTTT
TRBJ1-3 | . | TRBV7-3 | . | CASSPPRGNYLPPGNTIYF | TGTGCCAGCAGCCCCCCTAGGGGGAATTATCTCCCGCCTGGAAACACCATATATTTT
TRBJ2-3 | . | TRBV10-3 | TRBD1 | CATARGRTDTQYF | TGTGCCACCGCCAGGGGGAGAACAGATACGCAGTATTTT
TRBJ2-7 | . | TRBV12-3/TRBV12-4 | . | CASSSGPWEQYF | TGTGCCAGCAGTTCGGGTCCTTGGGAGCAGTACTTC
TRBJ2-7 | many | TRBV3-1 | TRBD2 | CASSQEVLAVNYEQYF | TGTGCCAGCAGCCAAGAGGTACTAGCGGTGAACTACGAGCAGTACTTC
TRBJ1-2 | few | TRBV20-1 | . | CSAQGEKPGDTF | TGCAGTGCTCAAGGGGAGAAGCCGGGAGACACCTTC
TRBJ1-4 | few | TRBV5-1 | . | CASSLDTPATNEKLFF | TGCGCCAGCAGCCTGGACACCCCTGCAACTAATGAAAAACTGTTTTTT